What follows are 16 T cell receptor beta chains derived from one specimen sequenced in a study of T cells in Graves' hyperthyroidism and ophthalmopathy. The investigators amplified TCR beta CDR3 regions from RNA transcripts. The study used the HTBI primer set for a first-round RT-PCR of the TCR CDR3. Using its own MiXCR run on the multiplex PCR reads, TCRdb lists one record per CDR3 protein. The sample includes roughly 160,000 distinct CDR3 sequences, over 8% of them seen just once. The sequenced sample consisted of blood. These receptors were obtained from a woman younger than 30 with Graves' hyperthyroidism that later progressed to Graves' ophthalmopathy.

This clonotype was seen at least ten times. This chain joins TRBV30 and TRBJ2-1, with D possibly being TRBD2 (7 bases). Between the trimmed V and J ends, which lost 5 bases and 10 bases, there was a span of 12 bases. Germline V gives CDR1 GTSNPN, CDR2 SVGIG (reference sequence). CDR3 length: 11 residues. The CDR3 DNA reads TGTGCCTGGGACGGGGGGCGGGAGCAGTTCTTC. Translation: CAWDGGREQFF. The full variable domain, rest sourced from reference TRBV30 and TRBJ2-1, is SQTIHQWPATLVQPVGSPLSLECTVEGTSNPNLYWYRQAAGRGLQLLFYSVGIGQISSEVPQNLSASRPQDRQFILSSKKLLLSDSGFYLCAWDGGREQFFGPGTRLTVL.

This clonotype was seen many times. The genes are TRBV7-8 and TRBJ1-2, with TRBD1 as a possible D gene (6 bases). Trimming stripped 6 bases from V and 6 bases from J, with 11 bases between. Germline-derived CDR1 and CDR2 are SGHVS and FQNEAQ. CDR3 size: 12 residues. CDR3 amino acids: CASSSQGDGYTF. CDR3 nucleotides: TGTGCCAGCAGTTCACAGGGAGATGGCTACACCTTC.

In this sample, this clonotype turned up many times. The chain carries TRBV29-1 and TRBJ2-5; 7 positions match TRBD1. CDR3 length: 13 residues. Germline CDR1 SQVTM, CDR2 ANQGSEA. V lost 4 bases, J lost 1 base, and 3 bases stayed unmatched. CDR3 nucleotide sequence: TGCAGCGTTGCGGACAGGTTCCAAGAGACCCAGTACTTC. Protein product: CSVADRFQETQYF.

This clonotype was counted a few times. The CDR3 DNA sequence: TGTGCCAGCAGCTTAGATCCGACAGGCCGCTCAAACTATGGCTACACCTTC. Residues: CASSLDPTGRSNYGYTF. The chain couples TRBV5-8 to TRBJ1-2; weak D call: TRBD1 (6 bases). The CDR3 is 17 residues long. The germline V gene encodes CDR1 SGHTS and CDR2 YDEGEE. Trimming stripped 2 bases from V and 2 bases from J, with 19 bases between.

There are many counts of this clonotype. The chain joins TRBV13 to TRBJ2-7; tentatively, D is TRBD1 (5 bases). Germline lookup yields CDR1 PRHDT and CDR2 FYEKMQ (reference sequence). V gave up 5 bases and J gave up 0 bases, with 8 bases separating them. The CDR3 has 13 amino acids. CDR3 sequence (DNA): TGTGCCAGCAGCCCAGGGCTCTCCTACGAGCAGTACTTC. Its protein product is CASSPGLSYEQYF.

The rearrangement joins TRBV30 to TRBJ2-3; 8 nucleotides align to TRBD1. V shed 1 base and J 3 bases; nucleotides not matched to a gene: 6. The germline V gene has CDR1 GTSNPN and CDR2 SVGIG (reference sequence). The CDR3 spans 15 residues. CDR3 protein: CAWSATGEFTDTQYF. The CDR3 region has the DNA TGTGCCTGGAGTGCGACAGGGGAATTTACAGATACGCAGTATTTT.

This clonotype came up many times. The chain joins TRBV30 to TRBJ1-2; D call uncertain. The CDR3 sequence is 14 residues long. V dropped 2 bases and J dropped 4 bases, with 14 bases sitting between them. Germline V gene lookup returns CDR1 GTSNPN and CDR2 SVGIG (reference sequence). The CDR3 DNA is TGTGCCTGGAGTTCCTCCGGGTCTGGCTATGGCTACACCTTC. Residues: CAWSSSGSGYGYTF.

This clonotype was observed at least ten times. V usage is TRBV3-1 and J usage is TRBJ2-5; 12 bases are shared with TRBD2. With V trimmed by 3 bases and J by 5 bases, 4 bases remained unmatched. Germline loops: CDR1 LGHDT, CDR2 YNNKEL (reference sequence). The CDR3 sequence is 15 residues long. The chain's CDR3 is CASSHVLAGGETQYF. DNA for the CDR3: TGTGCCAGCAGCCATGTCCTAGCGGGAGGGGAGACCCAGTACTTC.

The CDR3 sequence: CASGGGRGETQYF. The CDR3 DNA is TGTGCCAGCGGCGGCGGGAGAGGGGAGACCCAGTACTTC. This sequence joins TRBV7-2 and TRBJ2-5; 7 positions agree with TRBD2. J lost 5 bases, V lost 8 bases, and 8 bases had no gene match. Germline assignment: CDR1 SGHTA and CDR2 FQGNSA. This CDR3 has 13 residues.

This clonotype was detected only a few times. CDR3 loop: CASSQFQINSPLHF. The CDR3 bases are TGCGCCAGCAGCCAATTTCAGATTAATTCACCCCTCCACTTT. This chain uses TRBV4-1 with TRBJ1-6; no clear D gene. The germline CDR1 and CDR2 sequences are MGHRA and YSYEKL. The CDR3 length is 14 residues. V lost 2 bases to trimming and J lost 6 bases, with 8 bases between them.

Ten or more counts support this clonotype. The rearrangement links TRBV19 to TRBJ2-5; 7 bases fit TRBD1. V lost 5 bases, J lost 0 bases, and 12 bases stayed unmatched. CDR3 length equals 17 residues. CDR1 is LNHDA and CDR2 is SQIVND in the germline V gene (reference sequence). The CDR3 DNA reads as TGTGCCAGTAGTGGGGGCAGACAGGGATTGTACCAAGAGACCCAGTACTTC. Its protein product is CASSGGRQGLYQETQYF.

The sample holds many counts of this clonotype. V is TRBV28 and J is TRBJ2-5; D remains ambiguous. Deletions cut 7 bases from V and 5 bases from J, with 17 bases between. Germline V gene sequence: CDR1 MDHEN, CDR2 SYDVKM. The CDR3 contains 14 residues. The CDR3 loop reads CASNWANGRETQYF. The CDR3 DNA sequence: TGTGCCAGCAACTGGGCGAACGGTCGGGAGACCCAGTACTTC.

This clonotype was detected many times. The V and J genes are TRBV29-1 and TRBJ2-1; no clear D gene. CDR1 and CDR2 from the germline V gene are SQVTM and ANQGSEA. This CDR3 comprises 11 residues. V was trimmed by 3 bases and J by 6 bases, leaving 6 bases between them. The CDR3 spells CSVENPNEQFF. The DNA for the CDR3 is TGCAGCGTTGAGAATCCCAATGAGCAGTTCTTC.

This clonotype was counted many times. The chain links TRBV11-2 to TRBJ1-1; TRBD1 matches 7 bases. Germline CDR1 SGHAT, CDR2 FQNNGV. The ends lost 6 bases at V and 10 bases at J; junction bases unmatched: 5. The CDR3 is 11 amino acids. DNA of the CDR3: TGTGCCAGCAGTAATTCAGGGGGAGCTTTCTTT. Amino acids: CASSNSGGAFF.

This clonotype was seen ten or more times. The chain recombines TRBV10-3 with TRBJ1-5, with TRBD1 as a possible D gene (6 bases). Per germline, CDR1 ENHRY and CDR2 SYGVKD. CDR3 length: 14 amino acids. Deletions cut 9 bases from V and 3 bases from J, with 15 bases between. CDR3 region: CAINSQGPNQPQHF. CDR3 DNA sequence: TGTGCCATTAATTCACAGGGTCCCAATCAGCCCCAGCATTTT.

This clonotype was counted a few times. The genes are TRBV6-1 and TRBJ2-3, with 10 bases identical to TRBD2. This CDR3 spans 19 amino acids. The trim removed 6 bases at V and 0 bases at J, leaving 15 bases unmatched. Germline CDR1 and CDR2: MNHNS and SASEGT. CDR3: CASSRADGLAEFSTDTQYF. The CDR3 DNA sequence: TGTGCCAGCAGCCGAGCCGACGGACTAGCGGAGTTTAGCACAGATACGCAGTATTTT.